This passage covers 4 T cell receptor beta chains from one sample sequenced in a study of beta chain features in type 1 diabetes. As every portion of the isolated RNA was reverse transcribed, the sequencing read expressed TCRB transcripts. The repertoire was sequenced with immunoSEQ multiplex PCR; TCRdb's copy has only in-frame clones and lacks some. The sample comprises roughly 400,000 clones, 14% of which are singletons, and roughly 0.038% rests with the top ten. Sequenced: naive CD4+ T cells from blood. These receptors originate from a man aged 25 to 40 in good health.

There are a few counts of this clone. The chain has TRBV23-1 and TRBJ1-4; D is undetermined. TRBV23-1 carries the ORF label, with uncertain function. Trimming took 2 bases from V and 11 from J, leaving 15 bases between them. This CDR3 is built from 14 residues. DNA for the CDR3: TGCGCCAGCAGTCAACCGATAACACACACGAAACTGTTTTTT. This sequence encodes CASSQPITHTKLFF.

This clone showed up just a few times. V usage is TRBV6-5 and J usage is TRBJ2-5; D may match TRBD1 or TRBD2 (6 bases each). Germline V gene data show CDR1 as MNHEY and CDR2 as SVGAGI. Trimming pared 5 bases from V and 2 bases from J, leaving 15 bases between. The CDR3 contains 15 residues. This CDR3 reads CASSTGGGLQETQYF. The DNA of the CDR3 is TGTGCCAGCAGTACCGGTGGGGGGCTTCAAGAGACCCAGTACTTC.

The chain couples TRBV7-9 to TRBJ2-1, with 9 bases matching TRBD1. The germline CDR1 and CDR2 sequences are SEHNR and FQNEAQ (reference sequence). This CDR3 is 15 amino acids long. V was pared by 5 bases and J by 4 bases, with 6 bases of the junction left unmatched. The CDR3 coding sequence is TGTGCCAGCAGCACCCCGGGACAGGGATACAATGAGCAGTTCTTC. Translated, it gives CASSTPGQGYNEQFF.

The rearrangement links TRBV7-2 to TRBJ2-7, with 7 bases lining up with TRBD1. The junction had 2 bases not matched to a gene; V was cut back by 5 bases and J by 1 base. In germline, CDR1 is SGHTA, CDR2 FQGNSA. CDR3 length: 13 residues. The CDR3 nucleotides are TGTGCCAGCAGCCGGGACAGATCCTACGAGCAGTACGTC. It is translated as CASSRDRSYEQYV.